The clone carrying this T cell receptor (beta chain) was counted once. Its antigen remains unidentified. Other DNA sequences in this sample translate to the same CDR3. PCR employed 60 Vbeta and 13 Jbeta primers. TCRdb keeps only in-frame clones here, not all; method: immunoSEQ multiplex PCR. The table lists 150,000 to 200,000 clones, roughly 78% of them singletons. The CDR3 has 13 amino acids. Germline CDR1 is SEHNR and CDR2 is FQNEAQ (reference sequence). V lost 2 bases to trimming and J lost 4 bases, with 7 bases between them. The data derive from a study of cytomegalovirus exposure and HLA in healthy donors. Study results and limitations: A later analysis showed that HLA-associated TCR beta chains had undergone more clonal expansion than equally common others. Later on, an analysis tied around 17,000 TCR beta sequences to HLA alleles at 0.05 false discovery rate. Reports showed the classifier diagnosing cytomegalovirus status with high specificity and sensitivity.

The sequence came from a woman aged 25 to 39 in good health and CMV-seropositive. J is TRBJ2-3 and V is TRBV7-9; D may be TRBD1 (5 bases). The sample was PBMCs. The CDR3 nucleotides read TGTGCCAGCAGCTTAAGGGGCGCAGATACGCAGTATTTT. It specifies CASSLRGADTQYF.